Following are 11 T cell receptor beta chains from one sample sequenced in a study of monozygotic twins with inflammatory bowel disease. TCRdb reprocessed the 5' RACE reads and reports one entry per CDR3 protein, with no DNA. The sample holds some 210,000 distinct CDR3 sequences. The sample was blood. Receptors were obtained from a human donor with ulcerative colitis or Crohn's disease, or a healthy co-twin of an affected twin (not recorded which).

The genes are TRBV27 and TRBJ1-2. The V gene's germline CDR1 is MNHEY and CDR2 SMNVEV (reference sequence). CDR3 length: 13 residues. CDR3 residues: CASSLFTGRGYTF.

This chain joins TRBV5-1 and TRBJ1-1; TCRdb returns TRBD1, unconfirmable since there is no DNA. Germline lookup yields CDR1 SGHRS and CDR2 YFSETQ. This CDR3 is built from 16 residues. This CDR3 is CASSAGLGWGNTEAFF.

CDR3 loop: CASSGVSGELFF. The chain recombines TRBV28 with TRBJ2-2. The CDR3 runs to 12 residues. The germline gives CDR1 MDHEN, CDR2 SYDVKM.

V is TRBV11-1 and J is TRBJ2-1; TCRdb indicates TRBD2, and absent DNA this call remains unverified. Looked up from germline, CDR1 is SGHAT and CDR2 is FQDESV (reference sequence). The CDR3 is 19 residues long. The CDR3 region is CASSLPRLAGGPSYNEQFF.

The rearrangement uses TRBV19 and TRBJ2-7; TCRdb designates TRBD1, a call that cannot be tested without DNA. The CDR3 length is 15 residues. CDR1 LNHDA and CDR2 SQIVND come from the germline V gene (reference sequence). The CDR3 spells CASSIRASPSYGQYF.

J is TRBJ2-2 and V is TRBV5-1; TCRdb designates TRBD1, a call that cannot be tested without DNA. This CDR3 comprises 13 residues. Per germline, CDR1 SGHRS and CDR2 YFSETQ. CDR3 in amino acids: CASSLEGIGELFF.

The chain combines TRBV2 with TRBJ2-5; lacking DNA, the TRBD1 call made by TCRdb goes unchecked. CDR3 size: 15 residues. Germline assignment: CDR1 SNHLY and CDR2 FYNNEI. The CDR3 is CASSEETGGQETPYF.

V gene TRBV20-1 combines with J gene TRBJ1-4; TCRdb's D call, TRBD1, is unchecked because there is no DNA. The CDR3 totals 13 residues. Germline loops: CDR1 DFQATT, CDR2 SNEGSKA (reference sequence). CDR3 loop: CSARGQGDSKLFF.

The chain employs TRBV19 and TRBJ1-5. Germline CDR1 and CDR2: LNHDA and SQIVND (reference sequence). The CDR3 runs 15 residues. The CDR3: CASSTRGGFEQPQHF.

CDR3: CASSPTGVNEQFF. The gene calls are TRBV5-4 and TRBJ2-1; TCRdb picks TRBD1, but there is no DNA to check that call. This CDR3 has 13 residues. Germline CDR1 and CDR2: SGHNT and YYREEE (reference sequence).

The rearrangement links TRBV12-3 or TRBV12-4 to TRBJ1-3. The CDR3 has 13 residues. CDR3 sequence reads: CASSSSSGNTIYF.